Detailed here is one T cell receptor (beta chain). Its antigen is not identified. TCRdb's copy holds only in-frame clones and misses some; the assay was immunoSEQ multiplex PCR. The sample holds 300,000 to 400,000 clones; around 92% are singletons and the top ten take 3% to 4%. CDR3 length: 13 amino acids. V shed 3 bases and J shed 5 bases, with 7 bases lying between them. Germline V gives CDR1 SGHTA, CDR2 FQGTGA. These data are taken from a study of Ad26.COV2.S vaccination and SARS-CoV-2 variants. Study-level findings and limits: Analyses of TCR breadth and depth may have underestimated total T cell responses. Substantial post-vaccination breadth of spike-specific CD8+ and CD4+ T cell responses was reported. Researchers reported similar non-spike TCR breadth in vaccine and placebo recipients.

This rearrangement joins TRBV7-3 to TRBJ2-2; D not resolved. The receptor's source is a human donor who had recovered from COVID-19. The material sequenced was peripheral blood, taken after recovery from COVID-19. The CDR3 DNA follows: TGTGCCAGCAGCTTGGGCCATACCGGGGAGCTGTTTTTT. It specifies CASSLGHTGELFF.